The next 30 T cell receptor beta chains were all read from a single sample in a study of cytotoxic CD8 clonotypes in ibrutinib-treated CLL. Generated by immunoSEQ multiplex PCR, the TCRdb table keeps only in-frame clones and is missing some. The repertoire holds 25,000 to 35,000 clones, approximately 85% seen once, with 8% in the top ten. The sequences come from PBMCs, collected after 24 months of ibrutinib treatment. The receptors derive from a human donor with chronic lymphocytic leukemia.

The chain combines TRBV5-1 with TRBJ2-3; TRBD2 agrees at 7 bases. CDR3 length: 18 residues. The germline gives CDR1 SGHRS, CDR2 YFSETQ. V lost 2 bases to trimming and J lost 4 bases; unmatched junction nucleotides: 16. CDR3 bases: TGCGCCAGCAGCTTTGCCCCCATTGGCGGGGGAATCTCAGATACGCAGTATTTT. Encoded protein: CASSFAPIGGGISDTQYF.

V usage is TRBV6-1 and J usage is TRBJ1-5; 8 nucleotides agree with TRBD1. Per the germline V gene, CDR1 is MNHNS and CDR2 is SASEGT. This CDR3 has 15 amino acids. The V gene end was trimmed by 4 bases and the J gene end by 1 base; junction bases not matched to a gene: 3. This CDR3 is CASSADRGSNQPQHF. The CDR3 DNA reads as TGTGCCAGCAGTGCCGACAGGGGAAGCAATCAGCCCCAGCATTTT.

The J gene is TRBJ1-3, the V gene TRBV6-5; tentatively, D is TRBD1 (5 bases). V was clipped by 2 bases and J by 0 bases, with 8 bases between them. Germline V CDR1 and CDR2: MNHEY, SVGAGI. The CDR3 has 15 residues. CDR3 DNA: TGTGCCAGCAGTTACCAGGGCGGCTCTGGAAACACCATATATTTT. The encoded protein is CASSYQGGSGNTIYF.

This clone has a single count. The gene calls are TRBV19 and TRBJ2-5; 7 nucleotides agree with TRBD1. The CDR3 runs 14 residues. CDR1 and CDR2 (germline): LNHDA, SQIVND (reference sequence). Trimming removed 4 bases from V and 5 bases from J; junction bases left unmatched: 7. The CDR3 spells CASSRTGDWETQYF. The DNA for the CDR3 is TGTGCCAGTAGTAGAACAGGGGATTGGGAGACCCAGTACTTC.

This sequence joins TRBV9 and TRBJ2-7; unclear D gene. V gave up 0 bases and J gave up 6 bases, with 10 bases separating them. Germline CDR1 reads SGDLS; CDR2 reads YYNGEE. The CDR3 sequence is 13 residues long. The CDR3, as DNA: TGTGCCAGCAGCGTAGCGTCTGCGGCCGAGCAGTACTTC. Translating it yields CASSVASAAEQYF.

This chain links TRBV27 with TRBJ1-4; no reliable D call. This CDR3 is 16 amino acids long. Germline V CDR1 and CDR2: MNHEY, SMNVEV (reference sequence). Trimming removed 0 bases from V and 4 bases from J, with 12 bases in between. The CDR3 nucleotides are TGTGCCAGCAGTTTATCCCCGGGCAGGAGTAATGAAAAACTGTTTTTT. Amino acid sequence: CASSLSPGRSNEKLFF.

This clone has more than one count but fewer than ten. Other DNA sequences of this sample code for an identical CDR3. The chain recombines TRBV7-9 with TRBJ2-7; D gene unclear. V shed 6 bases and J shed 2 bases, with 5 bases lying between them. CDR1 is SEHNR and CDR2 is FQNEAQ in the germline V gene (reference sequence). This CDR3 spans 11 amino acids. In nucleotides, the CDR3 is TGTGCCAGCAGGTCCGCCTACGAGCAGTACTTC. Protein: CASRSAYEQYF. Using reference TRBV7-9 and TRBJ2-7 for the parts outside the CDR3, the full variable domain is DTGVSQNPRHKITKRGQNVTFRCDPISEHNRLYWYRQTLGQGPEFLTYFQNEAQLEKSRLLSDRFSAERPKGSFSTLEIQRTEQGDSAMYLCASRSAYEQYFGPGTRLTVT.

The chain couples TRBV29-1 to TRBJ2-7; D is undetermined. This CDR3 comprises 11 residues. Between the trimmed V and J ends, which lost 7 bases and 6 bases, there was a span of 13 bases. From germline, CDR1 is SQVTM and CDR2 ANQGSEA. CDR3 in DNA: TGCAGCGCCGAGTCTTTCGCCGAGCAGTACTTC. Translated: CSAESFAEQYF.

The V and J genes are TRBV6-1 and TRBJ1-2, with a tentative D call TRBD1 (6 bases). CDR1 and CDR2 (germline): MNHNS, SASEGT. V was pared by 5 bases and J by 5 bases, with 18 bases between. The CDR3 sequence is 15 residues long. CDR3 DNA: TGTGCCAGCAGTCCCTCGGGGGGCGCTCGGTATGGCTACACCTTC. The encoded protein is CASSPSGGARYGYTF.

The rearrangement links TRBV5-1 to TRBJ2-5; 10 nucleotides align to TRBD1. The germline V gene encodes CDR1 SGHRS and CDR2 YFSETQ. This CDR3 is 16 amino acids long. Losses at the gene ends were 4 bases for V and 4 bases for J; bases not matched to a gene: 10. The CDR3 spells CASSVSGTGALETQYF. DNA for the CDR3: TGCGCCAGCAGCGTATCCGGGACAGGGGCTTTAGAGACCCAGTACTTC.

This chain connects TRBV5-1 to TRBJ1-1; unclear D gene. Germline V lookup: CDR1 SGHRS, CDR2 YFSETQ. This CDR3 has 15 amino acids. With 0 bases removed from V and 0 bases from J, the gap between germline ends came to 9 bases. The CDR3 here is CASSLDLGMNTEAFF. The CDR3 nucleotides read TGCGCCAGCAGCTTGGATTTGGGAATGAACACTGAAGCTTTCTTT. Drawing the rest from reference TRBV5-1 and TRBJ1-1, the complete variable domain is KAGVTQTPRYLIKTRGQQVTLSCSPISGHRSVSWYQQTPGQGLQFLFEYFSETQRNKGNFPGRFSGRQFSNSRSEMNVSTLELGDSALYLCASSLDLGMNTEAFFGQGTRLTVV.

The gene calls are TRBV18 and TRBJ1-1; 8 nucleotides match TRBD1. Trimming took 5 bases from V and 1 from J; bases not matched to a gene: 9. This CDR3 has 16 residues. Looked up from germline, CDR1 is KGHSH and CDR2 is LQKENI. CDR3 sequence (DNA): TGTGCCAGCTCATCACGGACAGGGTGGGAGAACACTGAAGCTTTCTTT. Protein sequence: CASSSRTGWENTEAFF.

The rearrangement links TRBV7-2 to TRBJ1-2; D remains unclear. V was clipped by 0 bases and J by 7 bases, with 9 bases between them. The CDR3 has 13 residues. CDR1 is SGHTA and CDR2 is FQGNSA in the germline V gene. CDR3 nucleotides: TGTGCCAGCAGCTTAGCAGTGACGGGTGGCTACACCTTC. It yields the protein CASSLAVTGGYTF.

This clone was picked up one time. This chain uses TRBV19 with TRBJ2-7; 7 nucleotides align to TRBD1. The CDR3 runs 13 residues. The V gene's germline CDR1 is LNHDA and CDR2 SQIVND (reference sequence). V lost 4 bases, J lost 5 bases, and 5 bases stayed unmatched. The DNA of the CDR3 is TGTGCCAGTAGTACCCAGCAGGGGGACGAGCAGTACTTC. Translated, it gives CASSTQQGDEQYF.

The V and J genes are TRBV27 and TRBJ1-5; 7 bases match TRBD1. Looked up from germline, CDR1 is MNHEY and CDR2 is SMNVEV (reference sequence). The CDR3 runs 15 residues. The V and J ends lost 5 bases and 2 bases, in that order; junction bases with no gene match: 6. The CDR3 DNA reads as TGTGCCAGCAGTACGGGACAGCCGCGCAATCAGCCCCAGCATTTT. Its translation: CASSTGQPRNQPQHF.

V gene TRBV9 combines with J gene TRBJ1-3, with unresolved D. Trimming left V 3 bases short and J 1 base short, with 8 bases between. From germline, CDR1 is SGDLS and CDR2 YYNGEE. This CDR3 is 14 amino acids long. CDR3 sequence (DNA): TGTGCCAGCAGCGCAACTACTTCTGGAAACACCATATATTTT. It translates to CASSATTSGNTIYF.

The chain carries TRBV10-3 and TRBJ1-5; 8 bases line up with TRBD1. In germline, CDR1 is ENHRY, CDR2 SYGVKD. V lost 6 bases and J lost 2; bases outside the gene matches: 6. The CDR3 sequence is 15 residues long. CDR3 region: CAIRSGGPGNQPQHF. The CDR3 nucleotides read TGTGCCATCAGGTCAGGGGGCCCGGGCAATCAGCCCCAGCATTTT.

The chain employs TRBV5-1 and TRBJ2-2; perhaps TRBD2 as D (6 bases). Germline loops: CDR1 SGHRS, CDR2 YFSETQ. The CDR3 extends over 15 amino acids. V lost 2 bases and J 5 bases, leaving 13 bases between the germline ends. The CDR3 sequence is CASSFGSGRTGELFF. CDR3 nucleotide sequence: TGCGCCAGCAGCTTCGGTAGCGGACGAACCGGGGAGCTGTTTTTT.

This rearrangement joins TRBV5-6 to TRBJ2-5; the match to TRBD1 covers 7 bases. The junction had 4 bases not matched to a gene; V was cut back by 2 bases and J by 0 bases. The germline gives CDR1 SGHDT, CDR2 YYEEEE. This CDR3 is 15 amino acids long. CDR3 amino acids: CASSLPGTDQETQYF. The CDR3 coding sequence is TGTGCCAGCAGCTTACCCGGGACAGACCAAGAGACCCAGTACTTC.

The chain is built from TRBV11-2 and TRBJ2-1; 13 bases map to TRBD2. The CDR3 loop spans 16 amino acids. J was trimmed by 4 bases and V by 5 bases; bases with no gene match: 5. Germline V gene sequence: CDR1 SGHAT, CDR2 FQNNGV. CDR3 nucleotide sequence: TGTGCCAGCAGCCCAAGACTAGCGGGGGGTTACAATGAGCAGTTCTTC. It encodes CASSPRLAGGYNEQFF.

The CDR3 protein is CASSQPSGGLSSMKNEQFF. The CDR3 nucleotides read TGCGCCAGCAGCCAACCTAGCGGGGGGCTATCCTCTATGAAAAATGAGCAGTTCTTC. The chain links TRBV4-1 to TRBJ2-1; TRBD2 matches 11 bases. After removal of 2 bases from V and 7 bases from J, the junction contained 16 bases not matched to a gene. Germline CDR1 and CDR2: MGHRA and YSYEKL. This CDR3 has 19 residues.

This chain connects TRBV4-1 to TRBJ1-1; the D is unclear. The CDR3 contains 16 residues. The V end lost 0 bases, the J end lost 1 base, and 12 bases lay between the germline ends. Germline V gene sequence: CDR1 MGHRA, CDR2 YSYEKL. As DNA, the CDR3 is TGCGCCAGCAGCCAAGAAACGGGGTATTGGAACACTGAAGCTTTCTTT. Amino acids: CASSQETGYWNTEAFF.

The chain couples TRBV15 to TRBJ2-1; 12 nucleotides agree with TRBD1. CDR1 LNHNV and CDR2 YYDKDF come from the germline V gene (reference sequence). Unmatched junction bases numbered 7, after V lost 0 bases and J lost 7 bases. The CDR3 covers 17 residues. The CDR3 reads CATSRDLGDRGLNEQFF. DNA for the CDR3: TGTGCCACCAGCAGAGATCTAGGGGACAGGGGGCTTAATGAGCAGTTCTTC.

The chain links TRBV6-4 to TRBJ2-7; D possibly corresponds to TRBD2 (6 bases). Per the germline V gene, CDR1 is MRHNA and CDR2 is SNTAGT. The CDR3 is 14 residues long. With 7 bases removed from V and 3 bases from J, the gap between germline ends came to 16 bases. The CDR3 protein is CASNFTGEDYEQYF. The CDR3 region has the DNA TGTGCCAGCAATTTTACCGGGGAGGACTACGAGCAGTACTTC.

The chain recombines TRBV11-2 with TRBJ2-6; D gene ambiguous. The CDR3 extends over 15 amino acids. The V end lost 3 bases, the J end lost 2 bases, and 8 bases lay between the germline ends. In germline, CDR1 is SGHAT, CDR2 FQNNGV. This CDR3 is CASSFLGTGANVLTF. CDR3 bases: TGTGCCAGCAGCTTTTTGGGGACTGGGGCCAACGTCCTGACTTTC.

This clone was recorded only once. V and J are TRBV5-5 and TRBJ1-5; D remains unclear. Germline CDR1 reads SGHKS; CDR2 reads YYEKEE (reference sequence). This CDR3 region has 16 residues. Trimming took 0 bases from V and 0 from J, leaving 10 bases between them. The CDR3 sequence is CASSLVLAASNQPQHF. The CDR3 bases are TGTGCCAGCAGCTTGGTCCTCGCAGCTAGCAATCAGCCCCAGCATTTT.

This clone was recorded once. The chain links TRBV30 to TRBJ1-2; no firm D call. The ends were cut back, 3 bases at V and 2 bases at J, with 19 bases in the middle. This CDR3 is built from 16 residues. Looked up from germline, CDR1 is GTSNPN and CDR2 is SVGIG (reference sequence). The CDR3 DNA follows: TGTGCCTGGAGCCCTCTCGGGAGTTCTACCAACTATGGCTACACCTTC. The encoded protein is CAWSPLGSSTNYGYTF.

The chain uses TRBV5-6 and TRBJ2-1; no reliable D call. The CDR3 runs to 13 residues. Germline values: CDR1 SGHDT, CDR2 YYEEEE. Trimming cost V 4 bases and J 10 bases, with 15 bases left between them. The CDR3 here is CASSPPPASEQFF. DNA for the CDR3: TGTGCCAGCAGCCCCCCCCCTGCGAGCGAGCAGTTCTTC.

A single count supports this clone. This chain links TRBV15 with TRBJ1-4; 7 positions agree with TRBD1. V lost 0 bases to trimming and J lost 5 bases; unmatched junction nucleotides: 0. The germline gives CDR1 LNHNV, CDR2 YYDKDF (reference sequence). The CDR3 loop spans 14 amino acids. The CDR3 DNA follows: TGTGCCACCAGCAGAGACAGGGGGAATGAAAAACTGTTTTTT. This translates into CATSRDRGNEKLFF.

This sequence joins TRBV7-3 and TRBJ1-1, with TRBD1 as a possible D gene (6 bases). The germline CDR1 and CDR2 sequences are SGHTA and FQGTGA. The CDR3 loop spans 14 amino acids. Trimming shortened V by 3 bases and J by 4 bases, and 12 bases separated the two germline ends. This CDR3 is CASSLGAGFTEAFF. In DNA form, the CDR3 reads TGTGCCAGCAGCTTGGGGGCAGGGTTCACTGAAGCTTTCTTT.